This T cell receptor beta chain was obtained from a study of T cell responses to AZD1222 COVID-19 vaccine. At the level of the study: Samples with a second dose at about 4 or about 12 weeks were pooled together. Overall study results and limits: Donor demographics were predominantly white British with a female majority; clonal diversity may be underestimated. Sampling that yielded the repertoires occurred only after the peak T cell response.

TCRdb's copy holds only in-frame clones and misses some; the assay was immunoSEQ multiplex PCR. The sample has approximately 110,000 clones, 85% to 90% seen once. This clone was seen a few times. Its antigen is still unknown. This CDR3 spans 16 amino acids. The V end lost 5 bases, the J end lost 1 base, and 16 bases lay between the germline ends. CDR1 is SGHVS and CDR2 is FNYEAQ in the germline V gene. The rearrangement uses TRBV7-6 and TRBJ2-3; D is possibly TRBD2 (5 bases). This sequence was found in an adult in good health. The sequences come from peripheral blood, collected on day 0 of AZD1222 vaccination. The CDR3 bases are TGTGCCAGCAGCGGCCTTCGAGGGTCTGGCACAGATACGCAGTATTTT. This sequence encodes CASSGLRGSGTDTQYF.